This T cell receptor beta chain was observed in a study of identical twins. This clonotype was seen many times. Its specificity is not known. The junction and the germline gene differ at one end; a read error may be behind it. MiXCR, run by TCRdb on the 5' RACE reads, gives a single entry per CDR3 protein. The top ten clones hold over 1.5% of a sample with just under 650,000 distinct CDR3 sequences, less than 9% of them seen once. The CDR3 spans 12 residues. Germline CDR1 MNHEY, CDR2 SVGAGI. Study-level findings and limits: Researchers reported weaker excess twin sharing in beta out-of-frame sequences.

A further study also used this sample, focusing on yellow fever vaccine responses in identical twins.

The receptor was derived from a woman aged 18-35 years in good health. Material for sequencing was PBMCs. This rearrangement joins TRBV6-5 to TRBJ2-3; 7 nucleotides align to TRBD1. The DNA of the CDR3 is TGTGCCAGCAGTTACCAACAGGGGCGCAAACATTTT. It translates to CASSYQQGRKHF.